The T cell receptor beta chain under discussion was sequenced for a study of control samples from healthy donors and cancer patients. The repertoire was sequenced with immunoSEQ multiplex PCR; TCRdb's copy has only in-frame clones and lacks some. Of under 450,000 clones in the sample, roughly 90% were seen once. The clonotype comes from a man aged 40-49 years with head and neck cancer. Sequenced sample: PBMCs.

CDR3 residues: CATRGASGEGSTGELFF. The CDR3 coding sequence is TGCGCCACCCGAGGTGCTAGCGGGGAAGGAAGCACCGGGGAGCTGTTTTTT. The V gene is TRBV5-1, the J gene TRBJ2-2; 9 bases match TRBD2. The CDR3 covers 17 residues. V was pared by 9 bases and J by 4 bases, with 16 bases of the junction left unmatched. Germline V gene sequence: CDR1 SGHRS, CDR2 YFSETQ.